The table lists the clone carrying this TCR beta chain with a few counts. Its antigen remains unidentified. This entry comes from a study of blood T cells in healthy people across ages. General study findings and limits: Roughly linear declines in TCR beta diversity per million T cells occurred with age.

The CDR3 is 15 residues long. The ends lost 4 bases at V and 5 bases at J; junction bases unmatched: 6. Germline CDR1 MGHRA, CDR2 YSYEKL. A J-beta primer mix and a sample-barcoded 5' primer were used in a second PCR of roughly 6 to 11 cycles. A tag from a template-switch adaptor with 12 random nucleotides marked each cDNA molecule. From the 5' RACE reads, TCRdb called clonotypes with MiXCR, one entry per CDR3 protein. The sample carries about 380,000 distinct CDR3 sequences, about 55% recorded once. The source is a man in his sixties in good health. The chain employs TRBV4-1 and TRBJ2-7, with 12 bases identical to TRBD1. Sequenced input: blood. CDR3 protein: CASSLTGTGGDEQYF. DNA of the CDR3: TGCGCCAGCAGCCTCACCGGGACAGGGGGCGACGAGCAGTACTTC.